These 9 T cell receptor beta chains originate from one sample sequenced in a study of shared clonotypes between healthy human individuals. Method: immunoSEQ multiplex PCR; TCRdb's copy keeps in-frame clones and lacks some. Of more than 900,000 clones listed, approximately 78% were seen once; the top ten hold roughly 0.61%. Source material: memory CD4+ T cells from PBMCs. Subset reported: CD45RA-negative fraction. These TCRs come from a man younger than 35 in good health. Some clones in this sample may be carry-over from other donors' samples.

As DNA, the CDR3 is TGTGCCAGCAGTTCCACAGATATGAACACTGAAGCTTTCTTT. Translating it yields CASSSTDMNTEAFF. The chain is built from TRBV6-6 and TRBJ1-1; no reliable D call. Trimming cost V 4 bases and J 0 bases, with 9 bases left between them. CDR3 length: 14 amino acids. Germline V lookup: CDR1 MNHNY, CDR2 SVGAGI (reference sequence).

The J gene is TRBJ2-7, the V gene TRBV5-1, with a possible D match to TRBD1 (6 bases). The CDR3 is made up of 14 amino acids. Germline CDR1 and CDR2: SGHRS and YFSETQ. Trimming removed 4 bases from V and 3 bases from J, with 14 bases in between. CDR3 sequence (DNA): TGCGCCAGCAGCCATCCGGACAGCAACTACGAGCAGTACTTC. It translates to CASSHPDSNYEQYF.

In regard to this clone: Other nucleotide sequences from this sample produce the same CDR3. The chain recombines TRBV5-1 with TRBJ2-7, with D possibly matching TRBD1 (6 bases). Trimming removed 4 bases from V and 1 base from J, with 12 bases in between. The CDR3 is 14 amino acids. Germline V gene data show CDR1 as SGHRS and CDR2 as YFSETQ. CDR3 nucleotides: TGCGCCAGCAGCCTACAGGGTGGGTCCTACGAGCAGTACTTC. Its protein is CASSLQGGSYEQYF.

This chain links TRBV30 with TRBJ1-4, with D perhaps TRBD1 (5 bases). The ends were cut back, 2 bases at V and 7 bases at J, with 14 bases in the middle. This CDR3 region has 14 residues. The germline V gene encodes CDR1 GTSNPN and CDR2 SVGIG (reference sequence). CDR3: CAWSPPNGGEKLFF. CDR3 bases: TGTGCCTGGAGTCCTCCTAACGGGGGTGAAAAACTGTTTTTT.

This sequence joins TRBV11-2 and TRBJ1-1; D ambiguous. V lost 7 bases, J lost 6 bases, and 15 bases lay in between. This CDR3 contains 13 residues. Germline V gives CDR1 SGHAT, CDR2 FQNNGV. CDR3 DNA: TGTGCCAGCAACCCCTCGTCGGGCCCTGAAGCTTTCTTT. It translates to CASNPSSGPEAFF.

This clone came up a few times. CDR3 sequence (DNA): TGTGCCAGTAGTCAGAGGGCGGGGCGTAATCCGAGGACTGAAGCTTTCTTT. Protein sequence: CASSQRAGRNPRTEAFF. The chain has TRBV19 and TRBJ1-1; TRBD1 is a possible D gene (5 bases). The germline gives CDR1 LNHDA, CDR2 SQIVND (reference sequence). V was pared by 5 bases and J by 5 bases, with 24 bases between. This CDR3 comprises 17 residues. The full variable domain, with the rest looked up from reference TRBV19 and TRBJ1-1, is DGGITQSPKYLFRKEGQNVTLSCEQNLNHDAMYWYRQDPGQGLRLIYYSQIVNDFQKGDIAEGYSVSREKKESFPLTVTSAQKNPTAFYLCASSQRAGRNPRTEAFFGQGTRLTVV.

The table lists this clone with a count of one. The rearrangement links TRBV6-4 to TRBJ1-5; no firm D call. The CDR3 covers 18 residues. V was pared by 2 bases and J by 6 bases, with 23 bases between. Germline V gene lookup returns CDR1 MRHNA and CDR2 SNTAGT. The CDR3 sequence: CASSDGPPAAKRTQPQHF. CDR3 in DNA: TGTGCCAGCAGTGACGGGCCCCCGGCCGCGAAAAGGACTCAGCCCCAGCATTTT.

The chain employs TRBV28 and TRBJ2-5; D is ambiguous. The germline V and J ends were trimmed by 7 bases and 5 bases, with 8 bases remaining between them. The germline gives CDR1 MDHEN, CDR2 SYDVKM. The CDR3 has 11 residues. Written as DNA, the CDR3 is TGTGCCAGCATGGGTCGGGAGACCCAGTACTTC. Translating gives CASMGRETQYF.

The chain employs TRBV7-2 and TRBJ1-2; 8 nucleotides line up with TRBD1. The CDR3 covers 14 residues. Germline V CDR1 and CDR2: SGHTA, FQGNSA. The V and J ends lost 3 bases and 6 bases, in that order; junction bases with no gene match: 6. CDR3 loop: CASSLGQGANGYTF. In nucleotides, the CDR3 is TGTGCCAGCAGCTTGGGGCAGGGGGCGAATGGCTACACCTTC.